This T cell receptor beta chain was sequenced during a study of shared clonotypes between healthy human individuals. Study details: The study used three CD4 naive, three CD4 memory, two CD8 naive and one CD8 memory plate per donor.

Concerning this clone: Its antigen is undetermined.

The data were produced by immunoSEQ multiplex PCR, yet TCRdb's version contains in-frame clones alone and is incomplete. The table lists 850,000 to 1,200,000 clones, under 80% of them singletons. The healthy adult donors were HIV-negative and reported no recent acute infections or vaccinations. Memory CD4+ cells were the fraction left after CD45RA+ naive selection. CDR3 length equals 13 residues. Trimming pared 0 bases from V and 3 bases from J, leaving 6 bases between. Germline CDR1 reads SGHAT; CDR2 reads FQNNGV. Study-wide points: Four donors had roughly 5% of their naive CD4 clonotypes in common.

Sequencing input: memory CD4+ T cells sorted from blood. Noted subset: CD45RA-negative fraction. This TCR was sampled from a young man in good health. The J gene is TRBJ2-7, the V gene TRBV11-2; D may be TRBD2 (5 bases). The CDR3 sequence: CASSLDAGYEQYF. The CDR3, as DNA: TGTGCCAGCAGCTTAGACGCGGGCTACGAGCAGTACTTC.